This TCR beta chain came from a study of long-term antiretroviral therapy in people with HIV. At the survey level, the v3.0 immunoSEQ assay was run. The data were produced by immunoSEQ multiplex PCR, yet TCRdb's version contains in-frame clones alone and is incomplete. Of approximately 26,000 clones in the sample, approximately 90% were seen once. The CDR3 extends over 21 amino acids. CDR1 and CDR2 from the germline V gene are SGHVS and FQNEAQ. After removal of 1 base from V and 4 bases from J, the junction contained 23 bases not matched to a gene. The chain uses TRBV7-8 and TRBJ2-7, with TRBD2 matching over 9 bases. The TCR comes from a man younger than 35 with HIV. Specimen: unsorted PBMCs, collected 3.1 years after starting antiretroviral therapy. The CDR3, as DNA: TGTGCCAGCAGCTTAGTAGCGGGGGCGTGGTCTAGCGATTATCCCACGTACGAGCAGTACTTC. The encoded protein is CASSLVAGAWSSDYPTYEQYF.